The clone carrying this T cell receptor beta chain was observed at least ten times. V was pared by 4 bases and J by 5 bases, with 14 bases between. CDR3 length: 13 residues. Germline loops: CDR1 SQVTM, CDR2 ANQGSEA. With 10-nucleotide random UMIs included, cDNA was synthesized by 5'RACE. TCRdb processed the 5' RACE reads anew with MiXCR; each CDR3 protein has one entry. The data show tens of thousands of distinct CDR3 sequences, around a tenth seen once. These data belong to a study of neurological immune-mediated disorders. There were 800,000 to 1,000,000 CD4+ or CD8+ T cells used in the sorted libraries.

Sample: CD4+ T cells from blood. V is TRBV29-1 and J is TRBJ1-2; no firm D call. This receptor was obtained from a woman younger than 45 with HTLV-1-associated myelopathy (HAM/TSP). The CDR3, as DNA: TGCAGCGTTGGAGAACGGACCCTATATGGCTACACCTTC. Encoded protein: CSVGERTLYGYTF.